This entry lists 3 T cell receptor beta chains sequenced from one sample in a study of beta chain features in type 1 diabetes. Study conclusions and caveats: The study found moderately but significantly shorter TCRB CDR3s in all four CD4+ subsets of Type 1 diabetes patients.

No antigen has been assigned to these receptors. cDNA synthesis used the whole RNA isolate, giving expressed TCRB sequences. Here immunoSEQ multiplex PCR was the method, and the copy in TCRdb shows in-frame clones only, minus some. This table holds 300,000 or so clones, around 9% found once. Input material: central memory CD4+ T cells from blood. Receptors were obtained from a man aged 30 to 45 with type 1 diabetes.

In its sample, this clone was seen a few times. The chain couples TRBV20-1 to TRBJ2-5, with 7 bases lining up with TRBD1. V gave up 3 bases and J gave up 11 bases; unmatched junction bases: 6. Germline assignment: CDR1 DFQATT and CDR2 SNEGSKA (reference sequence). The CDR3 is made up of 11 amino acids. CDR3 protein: CSARTGKEQYF. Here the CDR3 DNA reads TGCAGTGCTAGGACAGGGAAGGAGCAGTACTTC.

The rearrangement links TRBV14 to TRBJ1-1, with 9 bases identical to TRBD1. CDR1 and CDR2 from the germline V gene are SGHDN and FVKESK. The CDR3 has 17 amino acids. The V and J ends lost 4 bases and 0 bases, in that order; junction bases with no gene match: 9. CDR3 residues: CASSPRVGTGMNTEAFF. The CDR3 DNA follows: TGTGCCAGCAGCCCACGGGTGGGGACAGGGATGAACACTGAAGCTTTCTTT.

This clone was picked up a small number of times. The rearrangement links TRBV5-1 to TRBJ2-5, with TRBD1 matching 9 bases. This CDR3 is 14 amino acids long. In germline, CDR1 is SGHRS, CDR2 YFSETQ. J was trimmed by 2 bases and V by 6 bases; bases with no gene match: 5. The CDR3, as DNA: TGCGCCAGCACTGGCGGACAGGGGCAAGAGACCCAGTACTTC. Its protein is CASTGGQGQETQYF.